This is a list of T cell receptor beta chains from one sample in a study of blood T cell repertoires in COVID-19. Clones were sequenced by immunoSEQ multiplex PCR, and TCRdb holds only the in-frame ones, with some missing. The data show about 190,000 clones, around 87% seen once. Sequencing input: PBMCs or T cells enriched from blood (not recorded which). Every receptor here comes from a woman aged 35 to 49 in a cohort exposed to, infected with or recovered from COVID-19 (not recorded which). Each CDR3 is given with its conserved first and last residue. The D gene is left open where the match is weak. Expanded clones get a size class; other rows say once, few or many, or leave the size out.

j_gene | abundance | v_gene | d_gene | CDR3aa | CDR3nt
TRBJ1-1 | - | TRBV5-1 | TRBD1 | CASSLVGQGINTEAFF | TGCGCCAGCAGCTTGGTAGGACAGGGGATTAACACTGAAGCTTTCTTT
TRBJ1-2 | few | TRBV3-1/TRBV3-2 | - | CASSQEAYRGYTF | TGTGCCAGCAGCCAAGAAGCATACAGGGGCTACACCTTC
TRBJ1-1 | - | TRBV19 | - | CASSIDRRGTEAFF | TGTGCCAGTAGTATAGACCGTAGGGGCACTGAAGCTTTCTTT
TRBJ2-3 | - | TRBV2 | - | CASSVGSYTDTQYF | TGTGCCAGCAGTGTCGGTTCGTACACAGATACGCAGTATTTT
TRBJ2-7 | - | TRBV13 | - | CASTPGTFPYEQYF | TGTGCCAGCACCCCCGGGACTTTTCCCTACGAGCAGTACTTC
TRBJ2-1 | - | TRBV7-8 | - | CASSPPPAGEQFF | TGTGCCAGCAGCCCCCCCCCGGCAGGTGAGCAGTTCTTC
TRBJ1-2 | - | TRBV6-5 | - | CASSRGSADGYTF | TGTGCCAGCAGTAGAGGGTCGGCGGATGGCTACACCTTC
TRBJ2-2 | - | TRBV6-5 | - | CASSYQQGPGELFF | TGTGCCAGCAGTTACCAACAGGGACCCGGGGAGCTGTTTTTT
TRBJ2-5 | - | TRBV7-9 | TRBD2 | CASSLAPSGGPVQETQYF | TGTGCCAGCAGCTTAGCGCCTAGCGGGGGGCCTGTCCAAGAGACCCAGTACTTC
TRBJ2-5 | - | TRBV21-1 | - | CASSPRTSGLTQYF | TGTGCCAGCAGCCCCCGGACTAGCGGACTCACCCAGTACTTC
TRBJ1-1 | few | TRBV6-1 | TRBD1 | CASSEDPGGWGTEAFF | TGTGCCAGCAGTGAAGATCCAGGGGGCTGGGGCACTGAAGCTTTCTTT
TRBJ2-3 | - | TRBV9 | TRBD1 | CASSVARTGPIGDTQYF | TGTGCCAGCAGCGTAGCACGGACAGGCCCAATTGGGGATACGCAGTATTTT
TRBJ2-5 | - | TRBV19 | - | CASSMGGGETQYF | TGTGCCAGTAGTATGGGAGGGGGGGAGACCCAGTACTTC
TRBJ1-3 | - | TRBV19 | TRBD1 | CASSPSQGSGNTIYF | TGTGCCAGTAGTCCATCACAGGGGTCTGGAAACACCATATATTTT
TRBJ2-1 | - | TRBV24-1 | - | CATSDSALSSYNEQFF | TGTGCCACCAGTGATAGCGCCCTGAGCTCCTACAATGAGCAGTTCTTC
TRBJ1-1 | - | TRBV27 | - | CASSNRVTNTEAFF | TGTGCCAGCAGTAACCGGGTTACGAACACTGAAGCTTTCTTT